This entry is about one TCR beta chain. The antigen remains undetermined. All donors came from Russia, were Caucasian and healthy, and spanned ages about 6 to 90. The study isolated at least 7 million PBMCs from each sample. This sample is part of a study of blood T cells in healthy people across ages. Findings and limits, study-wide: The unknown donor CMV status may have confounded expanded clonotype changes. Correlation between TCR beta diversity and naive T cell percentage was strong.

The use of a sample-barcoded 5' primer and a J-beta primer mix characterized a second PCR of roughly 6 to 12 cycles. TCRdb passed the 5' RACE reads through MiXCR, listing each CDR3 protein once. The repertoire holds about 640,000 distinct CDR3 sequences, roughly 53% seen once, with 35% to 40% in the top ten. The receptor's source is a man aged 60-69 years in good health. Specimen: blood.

The DNA of the CDR3 is TGCGCCAGCAGCTCGGGACAGATAAGCACAGATACGCAGTATTTT. Translation gives CASSSGQISTDTQYF. The rearrangement uses TRBV5-1 and TRBJ2-3, with 7 nucleotides matching TRBD1. The CDR3 runs to 15 residues. Germline V gene data show CDR1 as SGHRS and CDR2 as YFSETQ. J gave up 0 bases and V 3 bases, and 4 bases lay outside the gene matches.